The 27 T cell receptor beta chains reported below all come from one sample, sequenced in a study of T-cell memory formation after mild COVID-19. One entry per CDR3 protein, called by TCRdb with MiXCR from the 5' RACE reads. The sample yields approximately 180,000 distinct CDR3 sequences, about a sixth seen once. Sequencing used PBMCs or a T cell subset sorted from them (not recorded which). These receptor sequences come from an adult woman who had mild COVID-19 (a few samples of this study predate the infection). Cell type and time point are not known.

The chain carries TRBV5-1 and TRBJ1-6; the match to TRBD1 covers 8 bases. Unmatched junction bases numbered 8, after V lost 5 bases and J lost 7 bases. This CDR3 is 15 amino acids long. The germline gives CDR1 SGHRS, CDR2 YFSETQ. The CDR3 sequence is CASSLLQGGNSPLHF. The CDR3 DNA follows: TGCGCCAGCAGTCTTCTACAGGGGGGAAATTCACCCCTCCACTTT.

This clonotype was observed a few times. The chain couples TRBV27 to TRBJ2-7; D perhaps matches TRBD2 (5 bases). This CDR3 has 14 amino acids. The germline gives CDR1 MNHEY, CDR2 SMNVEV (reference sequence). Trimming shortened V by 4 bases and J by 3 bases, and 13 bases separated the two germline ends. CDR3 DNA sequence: TGTGCCAGCAGTTACCGAGGGCCGGGCTACGAGCAGTACTTC. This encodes CASSYRGPGYEQYF.

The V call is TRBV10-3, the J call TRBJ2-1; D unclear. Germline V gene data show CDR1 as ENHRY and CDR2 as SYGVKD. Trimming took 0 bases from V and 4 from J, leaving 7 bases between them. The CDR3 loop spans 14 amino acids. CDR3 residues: CAISESTFYNEQFF. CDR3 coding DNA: TGTGCCATCAGTGAGTCGACATTTTACAATGAGCAGTTCTTC.

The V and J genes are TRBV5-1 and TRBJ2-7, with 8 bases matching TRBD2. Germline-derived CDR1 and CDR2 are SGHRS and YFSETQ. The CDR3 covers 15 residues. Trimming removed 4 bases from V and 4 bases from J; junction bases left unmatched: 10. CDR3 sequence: CASSPSGGKGYEQYF. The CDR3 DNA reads TGCGCCAGCAGCCCTTCGGGGGGGAAAGGATACGAGCAGTACTTC.

The CDR3 DNA follows: TGCAGCGTCCGACAGGGGAGCCGCGAGCAGTACTTC. Its translation: CSVRQGSREQYF. The rearrangement uses TRBV29-1 and TRBJ2-7, with 8 bases matching TRBD1. The CDR3 spans 12 residues. Germline V gene sequence: CDR1 SQVTM, CDR2 ANQGSEA. The V and J ends lost 6 bases and 6 bases, in that order; junction bases with no gene match: 7.

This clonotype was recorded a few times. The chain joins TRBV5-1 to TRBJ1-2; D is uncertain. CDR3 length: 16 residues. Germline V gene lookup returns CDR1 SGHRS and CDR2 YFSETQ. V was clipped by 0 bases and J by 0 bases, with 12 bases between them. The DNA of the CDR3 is TGCGCCAGCAGCTTGGCGGCCGGGCCCACTAACTATGGCTACACCTTC. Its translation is CASSLAAGPTNYGYTF.

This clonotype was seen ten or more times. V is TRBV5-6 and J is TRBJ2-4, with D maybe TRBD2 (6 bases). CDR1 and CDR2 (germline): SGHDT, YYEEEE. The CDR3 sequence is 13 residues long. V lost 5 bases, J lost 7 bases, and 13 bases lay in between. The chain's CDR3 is CASSPAGWNIQYF. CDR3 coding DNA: TGTGCCAGCAGTCCTGCGGGATGGAACATTCAGTACTTC.

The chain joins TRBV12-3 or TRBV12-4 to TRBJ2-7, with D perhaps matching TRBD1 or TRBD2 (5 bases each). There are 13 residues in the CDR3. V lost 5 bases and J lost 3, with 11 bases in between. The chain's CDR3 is CASSPGTHYEQYF. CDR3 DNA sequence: TGTGCCAGCAGTCCTGGGACCCACTACGAGCAGTACTTC.

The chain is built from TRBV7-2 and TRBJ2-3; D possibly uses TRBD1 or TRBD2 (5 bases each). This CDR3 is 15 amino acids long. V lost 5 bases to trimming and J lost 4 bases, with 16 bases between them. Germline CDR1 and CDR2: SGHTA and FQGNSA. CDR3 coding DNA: TGTGCCAGCAGCCACGGGACCCCTGGGGCAGATACGCAGTATTTT. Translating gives CASSHGTPGADTQYF.

CDR3 in DNA: TGTGCCAGCAGTTCCCGGGACAGGGGGTATGAGACCCAGTACTTC. Translation gives CASSSRDRGYETQYF. J is TRBJ2-5 and V is TRBV6-5, with 11 bases aligning to TRBD1. The CDR3 covers 15 residues. Looked up from germline, CDR1 is MNHEY and CDR2 is SVGAGI. The trim removed 4 bases at V and 5 bases at J, leaving 6 bases unmatched.

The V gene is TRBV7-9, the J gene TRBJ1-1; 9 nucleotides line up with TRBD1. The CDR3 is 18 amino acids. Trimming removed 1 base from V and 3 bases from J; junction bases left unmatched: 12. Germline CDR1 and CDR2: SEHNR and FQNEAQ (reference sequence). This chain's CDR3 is CASSLGGQGHRGDTEAFF. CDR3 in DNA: TGTGCCAGCAGCTTAGGAGGACAGGGGCATAGAGGGGACACTGAAGCTTTCTTT.

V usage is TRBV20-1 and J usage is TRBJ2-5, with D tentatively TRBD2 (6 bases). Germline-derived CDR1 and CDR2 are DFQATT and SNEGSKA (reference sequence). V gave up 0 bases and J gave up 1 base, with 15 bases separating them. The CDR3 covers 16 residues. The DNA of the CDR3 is TGCAGTGCTAGAGACGTAGCGGATCCAGTCCAAGAGACCCAGTACTTC. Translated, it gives CSARDVADPVQETQYF.

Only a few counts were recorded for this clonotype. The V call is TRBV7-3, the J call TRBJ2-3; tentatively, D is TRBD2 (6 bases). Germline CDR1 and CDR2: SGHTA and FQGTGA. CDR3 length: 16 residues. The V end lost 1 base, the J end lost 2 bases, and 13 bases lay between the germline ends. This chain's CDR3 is CASSLKRSRDTDTQYF. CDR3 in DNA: TGTGCCAGCAGCTTAAAGCGCTCGCGGGACACAGATACGCAGTATTTT.

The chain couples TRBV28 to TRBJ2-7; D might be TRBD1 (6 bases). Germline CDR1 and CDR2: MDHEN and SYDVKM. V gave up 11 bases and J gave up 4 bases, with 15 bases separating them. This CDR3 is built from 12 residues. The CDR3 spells CACLDRAYEQYF. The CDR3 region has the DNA TGTGCCTGCTTGGACAGAGCTTACGAGCAGTACTTC.

CDR3 nucleotides: TGTGCCAGCACCCCTGGGACCGCGAACACTGAAGCTTTCTTT. Protein: CASTPGTANTEAFF. The chain uses TRBV7-6 and TRBJ1-1, with a weak D call TRBD1 (5 bases). V was trimmed by 7 bases and J by 1 base, leaving 13 bases between them. The CDR3 runs to 14 residues. Germline V gene data show CDR1 as SGHVS and CDR2 as FNYEAQ. The full variable domain, rest sourced from reference TRBV7-6 and TRBJ1-1, is GAGVSQSPRYKVTKRGQDVALRCDPISGHVSLYWYRQALGQGPEFLTYFNYEAQQDKSGLPNDRFSAERPEGSISTLTIQRTEQRDSAMYRCASTPGTANTEAFFGQGTRLTVV.

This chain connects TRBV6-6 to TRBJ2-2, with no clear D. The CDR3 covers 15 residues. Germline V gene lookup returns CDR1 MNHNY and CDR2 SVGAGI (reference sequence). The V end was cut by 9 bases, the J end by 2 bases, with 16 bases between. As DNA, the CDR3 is TGTGCCAGTACGCCCCCTGGACGAAACACCGGGGAGCTGTTTTTT. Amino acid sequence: CASTPPGRNTGELFF.

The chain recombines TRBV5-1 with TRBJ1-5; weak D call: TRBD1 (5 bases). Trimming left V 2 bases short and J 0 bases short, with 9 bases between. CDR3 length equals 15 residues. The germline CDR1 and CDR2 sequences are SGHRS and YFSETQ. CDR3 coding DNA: TGCGCCAGCAGCTTCCGAGGGGATAGCAATCAGCCCCAGCATTTT. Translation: CASSFRGDSNQPQHF.

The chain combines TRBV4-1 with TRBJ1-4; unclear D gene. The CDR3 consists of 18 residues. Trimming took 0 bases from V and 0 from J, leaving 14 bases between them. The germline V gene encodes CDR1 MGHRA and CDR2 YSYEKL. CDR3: CASSQDLPGPATNEKLFF. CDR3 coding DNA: TGCGCCAGCAGCCAAGATCTGCCAGGACCCGCAACTAATGAAAAACTGTTTTTT.

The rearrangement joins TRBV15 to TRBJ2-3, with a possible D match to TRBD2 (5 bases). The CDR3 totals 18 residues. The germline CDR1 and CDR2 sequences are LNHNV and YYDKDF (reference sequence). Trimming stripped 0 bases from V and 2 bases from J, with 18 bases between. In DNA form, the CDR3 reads TGTGCCACCAGCAGAGACCCCTCCCGGACTGACCACACAGATACGCAGTATTTT. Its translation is CATSRDPSRTDHTDTQYF.

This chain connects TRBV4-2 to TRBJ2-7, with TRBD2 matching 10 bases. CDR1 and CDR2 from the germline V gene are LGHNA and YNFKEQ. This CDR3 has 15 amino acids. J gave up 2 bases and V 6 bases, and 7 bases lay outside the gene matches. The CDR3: CASRLSGLAAYEQYF. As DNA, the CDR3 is TGTGCCAGCAGACTATCAGGACTAGCGGCCTACGAGCAGTACTTC.

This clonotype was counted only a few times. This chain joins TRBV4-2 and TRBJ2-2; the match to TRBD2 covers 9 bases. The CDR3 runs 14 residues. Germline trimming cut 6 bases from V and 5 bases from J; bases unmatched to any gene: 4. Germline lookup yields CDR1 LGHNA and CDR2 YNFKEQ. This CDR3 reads CASRGGRGTGELFF. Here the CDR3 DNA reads TGTGCCAGCAGGGGCGGGAGGGGGACCGGGGAGCTGTTTTTT.

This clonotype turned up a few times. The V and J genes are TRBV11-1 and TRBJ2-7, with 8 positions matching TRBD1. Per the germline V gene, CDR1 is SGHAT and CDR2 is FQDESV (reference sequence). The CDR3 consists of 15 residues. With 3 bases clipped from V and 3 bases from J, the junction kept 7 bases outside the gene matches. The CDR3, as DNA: TGTGCCAGCAGCTTGCCTCGGACAGGGAACTACGAGCAGTACTTC. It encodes CASSLPRTGNYEQYF.

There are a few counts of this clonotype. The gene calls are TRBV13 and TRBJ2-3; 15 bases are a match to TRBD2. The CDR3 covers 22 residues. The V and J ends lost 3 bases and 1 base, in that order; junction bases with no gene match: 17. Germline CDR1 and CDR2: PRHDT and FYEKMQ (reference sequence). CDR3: CASSFRPILGLAGGYGTDTQYF. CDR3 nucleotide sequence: TGTGCCAGCAGCTTCCGCCCAATCCTGGGACTAGCGGGAGGTTACGGCACAGATACGCAGTATTTT.

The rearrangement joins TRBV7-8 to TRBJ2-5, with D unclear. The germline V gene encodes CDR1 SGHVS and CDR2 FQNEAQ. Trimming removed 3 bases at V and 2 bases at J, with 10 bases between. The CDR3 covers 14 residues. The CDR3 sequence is CASSLFRSQETQYF. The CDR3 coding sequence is TGTGCCAGCAGCTTGTTTCGGTCGCAAGAGACCCAGTACTTC.

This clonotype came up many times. CDR3 in DNA: TGTGCCAGCAGCCGTAGAGGGGGCGGCAAGACCCAGTACTTC. This codes for CASSRRGGGKTQYF. The rearrangement uses TRBV7-9 and TRBJ2-5, with TRBD1 matching over 7 bases. The CDR3 length is 14 residues. Germline V gene data show CDR1 as SEHNR and CDR2 as FQNEAQ (reference sequence). J was trimmed by 6 bases and V by 5 bases; bases with no gene match: 9. The variable domain in full, with the rest retrieved from reference TRBV7-9 and TRBJ2-5, is DTGVSQNPRHKITKRGQNVTFRCDPISEHNRLYWYRQTLGQGPEFLTYFQNEAQLEKSRLLSDRFSAERPKGSFSTLEIQRTEQGDSAMYLCASSRRGGGKTQYFGPGTRLLVL.

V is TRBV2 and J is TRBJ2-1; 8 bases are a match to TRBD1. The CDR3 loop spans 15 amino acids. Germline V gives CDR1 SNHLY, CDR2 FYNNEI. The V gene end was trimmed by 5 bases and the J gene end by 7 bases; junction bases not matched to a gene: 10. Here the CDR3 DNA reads TGTGCCAGCAGTAGCCGGACAGGGTCGGGGAATGAGCAGTTCTTC. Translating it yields CASSSRTGSGNEQFF. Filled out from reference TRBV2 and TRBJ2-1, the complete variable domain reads EPEVTQTPSHQVTQMGQEVILRCVPISNHLYFYWYRQILGQKVEFLVSFYNNEISEKSEIFDDQFSVERPDGSNFTLKIRSTKLEDSAMYFCASSSRTGSGNEQFFGPGTRLTVL.

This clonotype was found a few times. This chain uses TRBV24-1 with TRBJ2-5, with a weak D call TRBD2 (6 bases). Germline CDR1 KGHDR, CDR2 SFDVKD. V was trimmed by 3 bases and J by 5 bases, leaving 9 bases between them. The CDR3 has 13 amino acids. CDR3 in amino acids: CATSDLASETQYF. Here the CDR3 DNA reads TGTGCCACCAGTGATCTAGCGTCGGAGACCCAGTACTTC.